What follows are 20 T cell receptor beta chains derived from one specimen sequenced in a study of human T cells and chemical hapten exposure. Each CDR3 protein gets one entry after TCRdb re-called the RACE reads with MiXCR. Here the sample spans over 85,000 distinct CDR3 sequences, roughly a tenth being singletons. The time point: patch test 2, 6 weeks after DPC sensitization. Treatment described: therapeutic diphenylcyclopropenone sensitization with weekly scalp DPC. This specimen was whole blood, taken in connection with sensitization to the hapten diphenylcyclopropenone (DPC). The receptors were sampled from a woman between 40 and 50 years old with alopecia areata. Some clones in this sample may be carry-over from other donors' samples.

This clonotype was counted a few times. The chain links TRBV15 to TRBJ2-3, with TRBD2 matching over 10 bases. V lost 2 bases, J lost 2 bases, and 10 bases stayed unmatched. CDR3 size: 18 residues. Germline CDR1 and CDR2: LNHNV and YYDKDF (reference sequence). The CDR3 here is CATSRYSGRSISTDTQYF. CDR3 in DNA: TGTGCCACCAGCAGATATAGCGGGAGGTCCATTTCCACAGATACGCAGTATTTT.

The V and J genes are TRBV10-3 and TRBJ2-7; D may be TRBD1 (5 bases). Germline-derived CDR1 and CDR2 are ENHRY and SYGVKD. Trimming took 4 bases from V and 0 from J, leaving 10 bases between them. This CDR3 comprises 14 residues. The CDR3 spells CAISGQGSSYEQYF. The DNA for the CDR3 is TGTGCCATCAGTGGTCAGGGTAGCTCCTACGAGCAGTACTTC.

This clonotype was counted at least ten times. CDR3 amino acids: CASLRAATGPKETQYF. Written as DNA, the CDR3 is TGTGCCAGCCTAAGAGCTGCGACAGGGCCAAAAGAGACCCAGTACTTC. V gene TRBV2 combines with J gene TRBJ2-5, with 7 bases fitting TRBD1. CDR3 length equals 16 residues. The V segment lost 8 bases and the J segment 3 bases; nucleotides outside the gene matches: 15. The V gene's germline CDR1 is SNHLY and CDR2 FYNNEI. The complete variable domain, with remaining parts taken from reference TRBV2 and TRBJ2-5, reads EPEVTQTPSHQVTQMGQEVILRCVPISNHLYFYWYRQILGQKVEFLVSFYNNEISEKSEIFDDQFSVERPDGSNFTLKIRSTKLEDSAMYFCASLRAATGPKETQYFGPGTRLLVL.

This clonotype has ten or more counts. This rearrangement joins TRBV27 to TRBJ2-5; the D gene is possibly TRBD1 (5 bases). Trimming stripped 2 bases from V and 7 bases from J, with 14 bases between. In germline, CDR1 is MNHEY, CDR2 SMNVEV (reference sequence). The CDR3 loop spans 14 amino acids. This CDR3 reads CASSLTGALGTQYF. For the CDR3, the DNA is TGTGCCAGCAGTTTAACAGGAGCCCTCGGGACCCAGTACTTC.

In its sample, this clonotype was seen many times. The chain recombines TRBV20-1 with TRBJ2-5, with TRBD1 matching over 9 bases. Germline CDR1 DFQATT, CDR2 SNEGSKA (reference sequence). V lost 2 bases to trimming and J lost 4 bases; unmatched junction nucleotides: 5. This CDR3 region has 14 residues. The CDR3 loop is CSARNTGGGETQYF. The DNA of the CDR3 is TGCAGTGCTAGAAACACAGGGGGCGGAGAGACCCAGTACTTC.

In its sample, this clonotype was seen a few times. Its ends do not fully match the called genes, so a read error is possible. The chain combines TRBV4-1 with TRBJ2-1; 7 nucleotides line up with TRBD2. The germline V gene has CDR1 MGHRA and CDR2 YSYEKL. The CDR3 runs to 15 residues. The CDR3 protein is CANSQEGTTGNEQFF. CDR3 bases: TGCGCCAACAGCCAAGAGGGGACTACAGGCAATGAGCAGTTCTTC.

Only a few counts were recorded for this clonotype. The rearrangement joins TRBV6-5 to TRBJ1-4; possibly TRBD1 for D (5 bases). The V gene's germline CDR1 is MNHEY and CDR2 SVGAGI. This CDR3 has 12 amino acids. Trimming pared 4 bases from V and 7 bases from J, leaving 7 bases between. CDR3 sequence (DNA): TGTGCCAGCAGTTCCGACAGTGAAAAACTGTTTTTT. Amino acid sequence: CASSSDSEKLFF.

The sample holds many counts of this clonotype. The chain joins TRBV29-1 to TRBJ2-7; D perhaps matches TRBD1 (5 bases). Germline CDR1 is SQVTM and CDR2 is ANQGSEA. V was cut by 4 bases and J by 2 bases, with 24 bases left in between. There are 17 residues in the CDR3. CDR3 sequence (DNA): TGCAGCGTTGGGGCCCTCGACATGAAACAGGAGACCTACGAGCAGTACTTC. Translated: CSVGALDMKQETYEQYF.

This clonotype was recorded at least ten times. The chain links TRBV6-5 to TRBJ2-5; D is unclear. CDR1 is MNHEY and CDR2 is SVGAGI in the germline V gene. V lost 2 bases to trimming and J lost 5 bases, with 15 bases between them. This CDR3 spans 15 amino acids. DNA of the CDR3: TGTGCCAGCAGTTACGCAGAGTCAGCGACGGAGACCCAGTACTTC. Translated, it gives CASSYAESATETQYF.

Notes on this clonotype: The junction shows a germline mismatch at one end, possibly a read error. This rearrangement joins TRBV7-7 to TRBJ2-5; TRBD2 aligns across 9 bases. This CDR3 has 15 residues. Germline values: CDR1 SSHAT, CDR2 FNYEAQ (reference sequence). The CDR3 protein is CASSTRLAEQETQYF. The CDR3, as DNA: TGTGCTAGCAGCACCAGACTAGCGGAGCAAGAGACCCAGTACTTC.

This clonotype was recorded a few times. This chain links TRBV12-3 or TRBV12-4 with TRBJ2-1; TRBD1 is a possible D gene (5 bases). V dropped 10 bases and J dropped 0 bases, with 10 bases sitting between them. The CDR3 totals 13 residues. The CDR3 protein is CATRQSSYNEQFF. The CDR3 coding sequence is TGTGCCACCAGACAGAGCTCCTACAATGAGCAGTTCTTC.

The chain carries TRBV11-2 and TRBJ2-3; no clear D gene. Between the trimmed V and J ends, which lost 5 bases and 1 base, there was a span of 13 bases. The CDR3 covers 15 residues. Per the germline V gene, CDR1 is SGHAT and CDR2 is FQNNGV. This CDR3 reads CASSEADRGTDTQYF. The CDR3 bases are TGTGCCAGCAGCGAAGCCGATAGGGGCACAGATACGCAGTATTTT.

The sample holds a few counts of this clonotype. The chain joins TRBV7-2 to TRBJ1-5, with no clear D. This CDR3 has 13 amino acids. V lost 2 bases to trimming and J lost 7 bases, with 9 bases between them. Germline loops: CDR1 SGHTA, CDR2 FQGNSA. In nucleotides, the CDR3 is TGTGCCAGCAGCTTACGAGGGCGCCAGCCCCAGCATTTT. Translating gives CASSLRGRQPQHF.

This clonotype has at least ten counts. This chain uses TRBV4-2 with TRBJ1-2; TRBD1 might be the D (5 bases). CDR1 and CDR2 from the germline V gene are LGHNA and YNFKEQ. The CDR3 runs to 15 residues. Trimming took 0 bases from V and 1 from J, leaving 9 bases between them. CDR3 DNA sequence: TGTGCCAGCAGCCAAGATCCGACAGATAACTATGGCTACACCTTC. As protein: CASSQDPTDNYGYTF.

This clonotype was seen only a few times. The chain couples TRBV7-9 to TRBJ2-5; TRBD2 is a possible D gene (5 bases). Germline loops: CDR1 SEHNR, CDR2 FQNEAQ (reference sequence). This CDR3 comprises 14 residues. The V and J ends lost 4 bases and 2 bases respectively, with 11 bases between them. In nucleotides, the CDR3 is TGTGCCAGCAGCTCAAACAGCGGTCAAGAGACCCAGTACTTC. It yields the protein CASSSNSGQETQYF.

This clonotype was recorded a few times. V gene TRBV27 combines with J gene TRBJ1-5; unclear D gene. V lost 6 bases to trimming and J lost 0 bases, with 6 bases between them. This CDR3 has 13 residues. Germline lookup yields CDR1 MNHEY and CDR2 SMNVEV (reference sequence). DNA for the CDR3: TGTGCCAGCAGGAAAAATAGCAATCAGCCCCAGCATTTT. It translates to CASRKNSNQPQHF.

The chain is built from TRBV2 and TRBJ2-5; D call uncertain. Trimming removed 4 bases at V and 5 bases at J, with 11 bases between. This CDR3 has 13 residues. In germline, CDR1 is SNHLY, CDR2 FYNNEI. Here the CDR3 reads CASSVRNTETQYF. CDR3 nucleotides: TGTGCCAGCAGTGTCCGAAACACTGAGACCCAGTACTTC.

This clonotype was picked up many times. The chain couples TRBV6-2 or TRBV6-3 to TRBJ2-5; 10 bases are shared with TRBD2. Germline V CDR1 and CDR2: MNHEY, SVGEGT. This CDR3 is built from 16 residues. Trimming at V came to 4 bases and at J to 2 bases, leaving 7 bases not matched to a gene. CDR3 in DNA: TGTGCCAGCAGTTTCGCTAGCGGGAGAGGTCAAGAGACCCAGTACTTC. Its protein product is CASSFASGRGQETQYF.

There are a few counts of this clonotype. The chain carries TRBV16 and TRBJ2-7; no firm D call. Germline assignment: CDR1 KGHSY and CDR2 FQNENV. There are 16 residues in the CDR3. Trimming cost V 2 bases and J 1 base, with 15 bases left between them. CDR3 coding DNA: TGTGCCAGCAGCCAAGGCTCCGGGCCAAATTCCTACGAGCAGTACTTC. Translated: CASSQGSGPNSYEQYF.

This clonotype was seen only a few times. This chain uses TRBV12-3 or TRBV12-4 with TRBJ1-1; D is unresolved. Trimming took off 0 bases at V and 1 base at J, with 6 bases between the two ends. The CDR3 is 14 amino acids. Written as DNA, the CDR3 is TGTGCCAGCAGTTTAGCCGAGCAGAACACTGAAGCTTTCTTT. Protein: CASSLAEQNTEAFF.